This is a list of T cell receptor beta chains from one sample in a study of blood T cell repertoires in COVID-19. Sequencing used immunoSEQ multiplex PCR; TCRdb keeps in-frame clones, though not all of them. The table lists over 55,000 clones, 91% of them singletons. The sequenced material came from peripheral blood. The receptor set was obtained from a man between 60 and 75 years old with acute or convalescent COVID-19. The CDR3 runs from the conserved cysteine through the conserved F or W. A D gene is named only where the DNA matches it firmly. Only some rows state a clone size, as once, few, many or a class for expanded clones.

CDR3 DNA | CDR3 protein | clone size | V gene | CDR3 length | J gene | D gene
TGCGCCAGCAGCCGAGAGAGGGGGACAGGGGCTTTGAACGCTTTCTTT | CASSRERGTGALNAFF | NA | TRBV5-1 | 16 | TRBJ1-1 | TRBD1
TGCGCCAGCAGTAAAACAGGGGGCTCTGGAAACACCATATATTTT | CASSKTGGSGNTIYF | NA | TRBV5-1 | 15 | TRBJ1-3 | TRBD1
TGTGCCACCAGTGATATAGGGAGGCAGTTCTTC | CATSDIGRQFF | NA | TRBV24-1 | 11 | TRBJ2-1 | NA
TGCGCCAGCAGCTTGGAAGTCCGGAGCTCCTATAATTCACCCCTCCACTTT | CASSLEVRSSYNSPLHF | once | TRBV5-1 | 17 | TRBJ1-6 | NA
TGCGCCAGCAGCTCCGGGGTAGCGGGAGACGAGCAGTACTTC | CASSSGVAGDEQYF | NA | TRBV5-1 | 14 | TRBJ2-7 | TRBD2
TGCGCCAGCAGCCAGCTAGCCAGACACAATGAGCAGTTCTTC | CASSQLARHNEQFF | NA | TRBV4-3 | 14 | TRBJ2-1 | NA
TGTGCCAGCAGCTTCGGCAGGGGGGAGATGGAGCCCCAGCATTTT | CASSFGRGEMEPQHF | NA | TRBV7-9 | 15 | TRBJ1-5 | TRBD1
TGTGCCAGCAGCTCTTCTTTACAGGGGCTGGCAGATACGCAGTATTTT | CASSSSLQGLADTQYF | NA | TRBV13 | 16 | TRBJ2-3 | TRBD1
TGCGCCAGCAGCCAAGGGGTGGGGGGTGGTGAAAAACTGTTTTTT | CASSQGVGGGEKLFF | NA | TRBV4-3 | 15 | TRBJ1-4 | NA
TGTGCCTGTGGGGCCACTGGAAACACCATATATTTT | CACGATGNTIYF | NA | TRBV30 | 12 | TRBJ1-3 | NA
TGTGCCAGCTCACCGATCATGAACATTGAAGCTTTCTTT | CASSPIMNIEAFF | NA | TRBV18 | 13 | TRBJ1-1 | NA
TGCAGTGCTCCGACAGAAGAGACCCAGTACTTC | CSAPTEETQYF | NA | TRBV20-1 | 11 | TRBJ2-5 | NA
TGTGCCAGCAGTTTGGGGACAGGGGATCCGAGGTACTATGGCTACACCTTC | CASSLGTGDPRYYGYTF | NA | TRBV27 | 17 | TRBJ1-2 | TRBD1
TGTGCCAGCAGCTTGGGATTAGTCATTTATGAGCAGTTCTTC | CASSLGLVIYEQFF | NA | TRBV5-4 | 14 | TRBJ2-1 | NA
TGCGCCAGCAGCTTGGAAGCGGGAGAGGTATATGAGCAGTTCTTC | CASSLEAGEVYEQFF | NA | TRBV5-1 | 15 | TRBJ2-1 | TRBD2
TGTGCCAGCAGCCCCGACAGGGTGGGAGGCTACACCTTC | CASSPDRVGGYTF | NA | TRBV7-2 | 13 | TRBJ1-2 | TRBD1
TGTGCCAGCAGCAACGGAGCGGTGGCAGGACTCCAAGAGACCCAGTACTTC | CASSNGAVAGLQETQYF | once | TRBV9 | 17 | TRBJ2-5 | NA
TGTGCCAGCAGCTTGACAGGGGATTTAACCTACGAGCAGTACTTC | CASSLTGDLTYEQYF | NA | TRBV5-5 | 15 | TRBJ2-7 | TRBD1
TGTGCCAGCAGTGCGAACAGCTTTAACTACACCTTC | CASSANSFNYTF | NA | TRBV25-1 | 12 | TRBJ1-2 | NA
TGTGCCAGCAGCTTAGAAGCGGGAGCGTACAATGAGCAGTTCTTC | CASSLEAGAYNEQFF | NA | TRBV7-6 | 15 | TRBJ2-1 | TRBD2
TGTGCCAGCAGTACTACGACAGGGAGTTACGGAGAGACCCAGTACTTC | CASSTTTGSYGETQYF | NA | TRBV6-2/TRBV6-3 | 16 | TRBJ2-5 | TRBD1
TGTGCCAGCAGCCTACAAGAGACCCAGTACTTC | CASSLQETQYF | NA | TRBV11-2 | 11 | TRBJ2-5 | NA
TGTGCCAGCACCGGAGCAGACACAGATACGCAGTATTTT | CASTGADTDTQYF | NA | TRBV21-1 | 13 | TRBJ2-3 | NA
TGTGTCAGCAGCCAAGATTTAGGGGGCGTGAGGAGCGGGAGGCCAGGGTACAATGAGCAGTTCTTC | CVSSQDLGGVRSGRPGYNEQFF | once | TRBV3-1/TRBV3-2 | 22 | TRBJ2-1 | TRBD2
TGTGCCAGCAGCTTATTGACAGGGGGCGAGTTGCATGGCTACACCTTC | CASSLLTGGELHGYTF | NA | TRBV7-3 | 16 | TRBJ1-2 | TRBD1
TGTGCCACCAGTCGGGACAGAAGGAACACCGGGGAGCTGTTTTTT | CATSRDRRNTGELFF | NA | TRBV24-1 | 15 | TRBJ2-2 | TRBD1
TGTGCCACCAGCAGAGATCCCTCTCCAGGCCTCTACGAGCAGTACTTC | CATSRDPSPGLYEQYF | NA | TRBV15 | 16 | TRBJ2-7 | NA
TGTGCCAGCAGCGAGACAGGGGAGGCCGGGGAGCTGTTTTTT | CASSETGEAGELFF | NA | TRBV6-5 | 14 | TRBJ2-2 | TRBD1
TGTGCCAGCAGCTTGCGCCAGGACAGACGGTTAAGCGAGCAGTACTTC | CASSLRQDRRLSEQYF | NA | TRBV7-8 | 16 | TRBJ2-7 | NA
TGCGCCAGCAGCCAAGAGTCGGGGGGGACTGAAGCTTTCTTT | CASSQESGGTEAFF | NA | TRBV4-3 | 14 | TRBJ1-1 | NA
TGTGCCAGCAGCCCCGGTTTTGGGGGCGAGGATGAAGCTTTCTTT | CASSPGFGGEDEAFF | NA | TRBV7-9 | 15 | TRBJ1-1 | NA
TGTGCCAGCAGCTCGATCAGCCAAGAGACCCAGTACTTC | CASSSISQETQYF | NA | TRBV11-3 | 13 | TRBJ2-5 | NA
TGTGCCACCAGCAGAGAAGGAGGGGTATCCGGGGAGCTGTTTTTT | CATSREGGVSGELFF | once | TRBV15 | 15 | TRBJ2-2 | NA
TGTGCCAGCAGCACGGACAGAAACTATGGCTACACCTTC | CASSTDRNYGYTF | NA | TRBV7-2 | 13 | TRBJ1-2 | NA
TGTGCCAGCAGTTCGGGTTCACCCCTCCACTTT | CASSSGSPLHF | NA | TRBV11-2 | 11 | TRBJ1-6 | NA
TGTGCCTGGAGCCTCACGGGGGGCTCACAGCCCCAGCATTTT | CAWSLTGGSQPQHF | NA | TRBV30 | 14 | TRBJ1-5 | NA
TGTGCCAGCAGCTTCGCAGGACTAGCGGGAGGGGAGACCTACAATGAGCAGTTCTTC | CASSFAGLAGGETYNEQFF | NA | TRBV7-9 | 19 | TRBJ2-1 | TRBD2
TGTGCCAGCAGTTACACCTTCTTTCAGGGAAATCAAGCTTTCTTT | CASSYTFFQGNQAFF | once | TRBV6-5 | 15 | TRBJ1-1 | NA
TGTGCCAGCAGCTTCTCAGGGGGAAATCAGCCCCAGCATTTT | CASSFSGGNQPQHF | NA | TRBV7-2 | 14 | TRBJ1-5 | TRBD1
TGTGCCAGCAGCTTAACCAGGGGTGGCTATGGCTACACCTTC | CASSLTRGGYGYTF | NA | TRBV7-3 | 14 | TRBJ1-2 | NA
TGCAGCGTTAAGGGGGGGGCCGGTCCTACTGACGAGCAGTACTTC | CSVKGGAGPTDEQYF | NA | TRBV29-1 | 15 | TRBJ2-7 | NA
TGCGCCAGCAGCTTATCGTCTAATAGCGGGAGGGCCAGGGAGCAGTTCTTC | CASSLSSNSGRAREQFF | NA | TRBV5-1 | 17 | TRBJ2-1 | TRBD2
TGTGCCATCAGTGACGAGTCGCTAGCGGGAGGGAGGAATGAGCAGTTCTTC | CAISDESLAGGRNEQFF | NA | TRBV10-3 | 17 | TRBJ2-1 | TRBD2
TGTGCCACCAGTGACAGCGGACTGGGCAGTCAGCCCCAGCATTTT | CATSDSGLGSQPQHF | NA | TRBV24-1 | 15 | TRBJ1-5 | NA
TGTGCCAGCAGTGAAAGGGCGGGACAGTTCTTCAATGAGCAGTTCTTC | CASSERAGQFFNEQFF | NA | TRBV6-1 | 16 | TRBJ2-1 | NA
TGTGCCAGTAGTTCTACGGAGAATGAAAAACTGTTTTTT | CASSSTENEKLFF | once | TRBV19 | 13 | TRBJ1-4 | NA
TGTGCCAGCAGTGAAAGAGGAGGCGGGAGGCCCTCCGAGCAGTACTTC | CASSERGGGRPSEQYF | NA | TRBV2 | 16 | TRBJ2-7 | TRBD2
TGTGCCAGCAGTGGACAGGGATCAGGCTATGGCTACACCTTC | CASSGQGSGYGYTF | NA | TRBV28 | 14 | TRBJ1-2 | TRBD1
TGCGCCAGCAGCTTGTCCCTGGGCGGAGGGACTGAAGCTTTCTTT | CASSLSLGGGTEAFF | NA | TRBV5-1 | 15 | TRBJ1-1 | NA
TGTGCCACCAACGGACAGCTCTCTGGAAACACCATATATTTT | CATNGQLSGNTIYF | NA | TRBV7-9 | 14 | TRBJ1-3 | NA
TGTGCCAGCAGCGTAACGCCGGGACTAGCGGGACACGAGCAGTACTTC | CASSVTPGLAGHEQYF | NA | TRBV21-1 | 16 | TRBJ2-7 | NA
TGTGCCAGTACCGTGACAGGGGAAAACTATGGCTACACCTTC | CASTVTGENYGYTF | NA | TRBV19 | 14 | TRBJ1-2 | TRBD1
TGTGCCAGCAGTTTACTCTCCCGGGACAGGGGGCGCGAGCAGTACTTC | CASSLLSRDRGREQYF | NA | TRBV27 | 16 | TRBJ2-7 | TRBD1
TGTGCCAGCAGCCCTCGGGGACAGTTCTATGGCTACACCTTC | CASSPRGQFYGYTF | NA | TRBV27 | 14 | TRBJ1-2 | TRBD1
TGTGCCAGCAGCCCGGGACTAGCGGGAGTACGGGTACATGAGCAGTTCTTC | CASSPGLAGVRVHEQFF | NA | TRBV5-4 | 17 | TRBJ2-1 | TRBD2